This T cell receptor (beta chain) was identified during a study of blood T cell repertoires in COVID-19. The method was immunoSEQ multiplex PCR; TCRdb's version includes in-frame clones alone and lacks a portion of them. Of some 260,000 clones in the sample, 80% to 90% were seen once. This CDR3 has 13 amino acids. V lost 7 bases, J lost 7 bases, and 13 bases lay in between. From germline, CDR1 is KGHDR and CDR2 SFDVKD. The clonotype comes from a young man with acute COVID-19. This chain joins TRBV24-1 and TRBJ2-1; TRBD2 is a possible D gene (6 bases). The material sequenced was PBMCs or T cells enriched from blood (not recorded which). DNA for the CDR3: TGTGCCACCAGGGAGGGAGCGGATAATGAGCAGTTCTTC. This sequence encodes CATREGADNEQFF.